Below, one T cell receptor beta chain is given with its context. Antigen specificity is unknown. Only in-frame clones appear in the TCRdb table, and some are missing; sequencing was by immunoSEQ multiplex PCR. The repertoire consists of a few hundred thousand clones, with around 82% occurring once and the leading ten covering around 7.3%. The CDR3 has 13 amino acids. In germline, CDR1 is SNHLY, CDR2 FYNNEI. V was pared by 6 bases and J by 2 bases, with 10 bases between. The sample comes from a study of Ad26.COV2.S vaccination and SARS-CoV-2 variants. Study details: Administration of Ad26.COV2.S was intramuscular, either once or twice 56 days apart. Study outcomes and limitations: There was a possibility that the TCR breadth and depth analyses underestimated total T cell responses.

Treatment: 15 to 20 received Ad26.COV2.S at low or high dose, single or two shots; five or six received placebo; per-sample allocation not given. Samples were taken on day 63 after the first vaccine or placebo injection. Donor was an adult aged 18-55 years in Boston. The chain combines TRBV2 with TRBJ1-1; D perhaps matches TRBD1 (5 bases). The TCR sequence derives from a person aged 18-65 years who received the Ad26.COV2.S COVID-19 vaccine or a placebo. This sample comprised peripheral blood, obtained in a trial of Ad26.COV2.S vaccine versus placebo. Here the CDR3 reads CASSQDTNTEAFF. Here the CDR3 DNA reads TGTGCCAGCAGCCAGGACACAAACACTGAAGCTTTCTTT.